A single sample is the source of the 12 T cell receptor beta chains below, sequenced in a study of shared T cell receptors in the human thymus. Data came from immunoSEQ multiplex PCR; TCRdb stores just in-frame clones and leaves some out. The profile covers hundreds of thousands of clones, with around 82% appearing a single time and around 0.013% taken by the ten largest. The same specimen was also included in a second study, on human thymus T cells.

The sequenced sample consisted of thymocytes. The receptors stem from a boy younger than two with a congenital heart defect.

CDR3 nucleotides: TGTGCCAGCAGCTTATATCCGGGAACGGGCTACACCTTC. Translation gives CASSLYPGTGYTF. This chain links TRBV13 with TRBJ1-2; no reliable D call. Trimming cost V 2 bases and J 8 bases, with 12 bases left between them. CDR3 length: 13 amino acids. In germline, CDR1 is PRHDT, CDR2 FYEKMQ (reference sequence).

The chain employs TRBV19 and TRBJ1-5; the D gene is possibly TRBD1 (5 bases). Trimming took 0 bases from V and 2 from J, leaving 29 bases between them. The V gene's germline CDR1 is LNHDA and CDR2 SQIVND (reference sequence). This CDR3 is built from 22 residues. This CDR3 is CASSIEGWGGPHSQDGNQPQHF. The CDR3 coding sequence is TGTGCCAGTAGTATAGAGGGTTGGGGGGGACCACACTCCCAAGACGGCAATCAGCCCCAGCATTTT.

The chain couples TRBV5-4 to TRBJ2-7, with D possibly matching TRBD1 (9 bases). The CDR3 length is 18 residues. The V end lost 4 bases, the J end lost 2 bases, and 25 bases lay between the germline ends. Germline V CDR1 and CDR2: SGHNT, YYREEE (reference sequence). CDR3 region: CASSPDRGRTSSTYEQYF. Written as DNA, the CDR3 is TGTGCCAGCAGCCCCGACAGGGGGAGGACTAGCTCAACCTACGAGCAGTACTTC.

J is TRBJ1-1 and V is TRBV2; D is ambiguous. This CDR3 has 13 amino acids. Germline CDR1 is SNHLY and CDR2 is FYNNEI. Trimming took 1 base from V and 5 from J, leaving 8 bases between them. CDR3 sequence: CASSEVAGTEAFF. The CDR3 DNA sequence: TGTGCCAGCAGTGAAGTGGCGGGAACTGAAGCTTTCTTT.

This clone was detected a few times. DNA for the CDR3: TGCAGCGTAGACAGGGGAGGAGGCTACACCTTC. This sequence encodes CSVDRGGGYTF. The V call is TRBV29-1, the J call TRBJ1-2; 8 positions agree with TRBD1. The CDR3 runs 11 residues. With V trimmed by 6 bases and J by 8 bases, 5 bases remained unmatched. Germline loops: CDR1 SQVTM, CDR2 ANQGSEA.

V usage is TRBV4-3 and J usage is TRBJ1-1; D perhaps matches TRBD1 (5 bases). Germline assignment: CDR1 LGHNA and CDR2 YSLEER. This CDR3 is 17 amino acids long. Trimming pared 2 bases from V and 6 bases from J, leaving 22 bases between. The CDR3 loop reads CASSQRRRVGRDPEAFF. The CDR3 DNA sequence: TGCGCCAGCAGCCAACGTCGGAGGGTCGGTAGGGACCCTGAAGCTTTCTTT.

The V call is TRBV13, the J call TRBJ2-7; D is uncertain. The CDR3 totals 14 residues. V was trimmed by 2 bases and J by 3 bases, leaving 11 bases between them. Germline V gives CDR1 PRHDT, CDR2 FYEKMQ (reference sequence). CDR3 sequence (DNA): TGTGCCAGCAGCTTACTAACAGAAAGCTACGAGCAGTACTTC. This sequence encodes CASSLLTESYEQYF. Full variable domain (remainder filled in from reference TRBV13 and TRBJ2-7): AAGVIQSPRHLIKEKRETATLKCYPIPRHDTVYWYQQGPGQDPQFLISFYEKMQSDKGSIPDRFSAQQFSDYHSELNMSSLELGDSALYFCASSLLTESYEQYFGPGTRLTVT.

With respect to this clone: Additional DNA sequences in this sample encode the identical CDR3. J is TRBJ2-7 and V is TRBV7-2; maybe TRBD1 (6 bases). There are 13 residues in the CDR3. Germline lookup yields CDR1 SGHTA and CDR2 FQGNSA. Trimming took 0 bases from V and 5 from J, leaving 8 bases between them. This chain's CDR3 is CASSLARGDEQYF. CDR3 DNA sequence: TGTGCCAGCAGCTTAGCCAGGGGAGACGAGCAGTACTTC.

The gene calls are TRBV5-5 and TRBJ2-7; maybe TRBD1 (5 bases). Germline V gene data show CDR1 as SGHKS and CDR2 as YYEKEE (reference sequence). Trimming took off 4 bases at V and 1 base at J, with 9 bases between the two ends. The CDR3 loop spans 13 amino acids. CDR3 residues: CASSPHRSYEQYF. The CDR3 DNA reads as TGTGCCAGCAGCCCGCACAGGTCCTACGAGCAGTACTTC.

The count of this clone is one. DNA for the CDR3: TGTGCCATCATACCTGGTCGGGACGGGAGATACGAGCAGTACTTC. It encodes CAIIPGRDGRYEQYF. The chain has TRBV10-3 and TRBJ2-7, with D maybe TRBD2 (6 bases). Germline V gives CDR1 ENHRY, CDR2 SYGVKD. The V end was cut by 7 bases, the J end by 4 bases, with 20 bases between. CDR3 size: 15 residues.

This rearrangement joins TRBV5-6 to TRBJ2-7; 8 bases match TRBD2. With 4 bases clipped from V and 2 bases from J, the junction kept 11 bases outside the gene matches. The CDR3 covers 16 residues. Germline values: CDR1 SGHDT, CDR2 YYEEEE. Written as DNA, the CDR3 is TGTGCCAGCAGCGCCTCCTCTGCGGGAGGCCCCTACGAGCAGTACTTC. Its protein is CASSASSAGGPYEQYF.

The chain carries TRBV2 and TRBJ2-4; D is perhaps TRBD1 (6 bases). This CDR3 has 18 amino acids. V lost 6 bases, J lost 1 base, and 22 bases lay in between. Germline V gene data show CDR1 as SNHLY and CDR2 as FYNNEI. CDR3 loop: CASSPRFPGHKAKNIQYF. The CDR3 DNA reads TGTGCCAGCAGCCCCCGCTTTCCGGGACATAAGGCCAAAAACATTCAGTACTTC. Full variable domain (outside the CDR3, taken from reference TRBV2 and TRBJ2-4): EPEVTQTPSHQVTQMGQEVILRCVPISNHLYFYWYRQILGQKVEFLVSFYNNEISEKSEIFDDQFSVERPDGSNFTLKIRSTKLEDSAMYFCASSPRFPGHKAKNIQYFGAGTRLSVL.